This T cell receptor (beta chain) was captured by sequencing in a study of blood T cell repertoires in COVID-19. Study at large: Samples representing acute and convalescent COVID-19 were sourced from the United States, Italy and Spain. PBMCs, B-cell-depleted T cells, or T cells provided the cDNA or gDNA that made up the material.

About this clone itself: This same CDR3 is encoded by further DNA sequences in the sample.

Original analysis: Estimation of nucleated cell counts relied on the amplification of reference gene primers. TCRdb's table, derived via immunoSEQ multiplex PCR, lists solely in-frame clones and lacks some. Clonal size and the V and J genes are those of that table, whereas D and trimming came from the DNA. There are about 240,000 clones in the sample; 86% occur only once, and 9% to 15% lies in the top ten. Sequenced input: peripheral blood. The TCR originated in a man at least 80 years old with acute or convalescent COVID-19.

The DNA for the CDR3 is TGTGCCAGCAGGCGGACAGGGAATCAGCCCCAGCATTTT. It yields the protein CASRRTGNQPQHF. The chain carries TRBV6-5 and TRBJ1-5, with 8 bases aligning to TRBD1. V shed 6 bases, J shed 4 bases, and the junction held 2 bases outside the gene matches. The length of the CDR3 is 13 residues. Germline assignment: CDR1 MNHEY and CDR2 SVGAGI.